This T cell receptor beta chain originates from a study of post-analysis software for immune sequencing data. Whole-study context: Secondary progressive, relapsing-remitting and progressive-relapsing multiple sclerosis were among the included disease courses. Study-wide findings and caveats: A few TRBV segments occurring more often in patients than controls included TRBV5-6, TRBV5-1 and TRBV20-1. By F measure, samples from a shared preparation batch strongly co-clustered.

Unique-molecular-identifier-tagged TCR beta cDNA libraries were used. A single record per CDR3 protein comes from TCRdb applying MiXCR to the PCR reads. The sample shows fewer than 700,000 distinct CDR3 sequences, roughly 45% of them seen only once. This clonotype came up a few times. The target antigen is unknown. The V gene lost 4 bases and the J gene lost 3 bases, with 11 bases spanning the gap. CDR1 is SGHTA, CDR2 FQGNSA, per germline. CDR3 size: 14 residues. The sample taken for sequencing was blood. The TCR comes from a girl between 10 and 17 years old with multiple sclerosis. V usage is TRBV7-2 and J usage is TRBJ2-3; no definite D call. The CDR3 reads CASSSWRLTDTQYF. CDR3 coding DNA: TGTGCCAGCAGCTCTTGGCGTCTGACAGATACGCAGTATTTT.